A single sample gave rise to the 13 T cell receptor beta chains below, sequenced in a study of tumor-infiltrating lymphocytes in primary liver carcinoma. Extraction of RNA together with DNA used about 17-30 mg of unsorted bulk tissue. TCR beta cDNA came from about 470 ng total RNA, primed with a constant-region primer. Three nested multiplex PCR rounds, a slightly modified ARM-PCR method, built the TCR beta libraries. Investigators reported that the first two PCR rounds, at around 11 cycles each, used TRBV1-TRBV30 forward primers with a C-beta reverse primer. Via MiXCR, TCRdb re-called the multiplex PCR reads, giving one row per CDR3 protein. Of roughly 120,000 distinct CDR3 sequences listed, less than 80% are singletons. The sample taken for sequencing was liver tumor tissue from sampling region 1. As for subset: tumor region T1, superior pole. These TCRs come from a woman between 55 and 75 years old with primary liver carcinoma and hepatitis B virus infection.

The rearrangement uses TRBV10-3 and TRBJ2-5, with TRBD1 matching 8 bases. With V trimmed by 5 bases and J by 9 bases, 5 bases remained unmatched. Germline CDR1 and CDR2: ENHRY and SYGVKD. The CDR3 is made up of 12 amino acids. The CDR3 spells CAISSTGDAQYF. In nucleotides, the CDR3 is TGTGCCATCAGTTCGACAGGGGATGCCCAGTACTTC.

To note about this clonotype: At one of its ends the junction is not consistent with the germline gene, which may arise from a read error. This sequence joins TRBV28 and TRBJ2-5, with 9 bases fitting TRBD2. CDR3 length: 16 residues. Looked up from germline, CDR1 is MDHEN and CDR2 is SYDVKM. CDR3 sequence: CASSSLAGIGQETKYF. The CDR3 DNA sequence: TGTGCCAGCAGTTCGCTAGCGGGAATAGGACAAGAGACCAAGTACTTC.

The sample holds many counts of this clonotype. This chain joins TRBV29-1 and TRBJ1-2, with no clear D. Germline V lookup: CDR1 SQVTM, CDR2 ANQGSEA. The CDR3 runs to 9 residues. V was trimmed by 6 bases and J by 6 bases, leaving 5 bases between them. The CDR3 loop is CSVGDGYTF. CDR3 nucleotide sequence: TGCAGCGTGGGCGATGGCTACACCTTC.

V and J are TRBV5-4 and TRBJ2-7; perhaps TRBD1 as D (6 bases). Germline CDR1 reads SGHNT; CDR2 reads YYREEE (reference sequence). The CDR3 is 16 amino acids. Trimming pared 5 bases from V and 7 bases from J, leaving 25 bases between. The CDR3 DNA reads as TGTGCCAGCAGGGACAGTGGCGTACACGGAGGACGGGAGCAGTACTTC. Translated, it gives CASRDSGVHGGREQYF.

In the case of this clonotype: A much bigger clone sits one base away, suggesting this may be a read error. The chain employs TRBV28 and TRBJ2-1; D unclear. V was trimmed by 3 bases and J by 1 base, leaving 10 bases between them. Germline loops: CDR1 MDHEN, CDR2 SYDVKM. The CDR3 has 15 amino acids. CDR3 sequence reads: CASSFFSASYNEQFF. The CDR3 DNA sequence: TGTGCCAGCAGTTTTTTCAGTGCGTCCTACAATGAGCAGTTCTTC.

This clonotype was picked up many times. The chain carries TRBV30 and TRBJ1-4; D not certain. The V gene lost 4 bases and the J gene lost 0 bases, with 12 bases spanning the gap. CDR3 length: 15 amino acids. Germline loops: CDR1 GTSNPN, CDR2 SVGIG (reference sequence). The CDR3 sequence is CAWNNLGATNEKLFF. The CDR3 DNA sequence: TGTGCCTGGAATAACCTTGGGGCAACTAATGAAAAACTGTTTTTT.

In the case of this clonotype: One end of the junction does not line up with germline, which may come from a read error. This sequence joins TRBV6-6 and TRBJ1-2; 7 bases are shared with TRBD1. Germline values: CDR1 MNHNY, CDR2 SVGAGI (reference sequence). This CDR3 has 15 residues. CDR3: CASSSRTGSNYCYTF. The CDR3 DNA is TGTGCCAGCAGTTCGCGGACAGGATCTAACTATTGCTACACCTTC.

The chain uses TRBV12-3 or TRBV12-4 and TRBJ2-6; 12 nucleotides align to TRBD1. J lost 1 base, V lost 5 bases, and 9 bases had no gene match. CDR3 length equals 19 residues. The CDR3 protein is CASSNGTGGAFSGANVLTF. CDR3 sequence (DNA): TGTGCCAGCAGTAACGGGACAGGGGGCGCCTTTTCTGGGGCCAACGTCCTGACTTTC.

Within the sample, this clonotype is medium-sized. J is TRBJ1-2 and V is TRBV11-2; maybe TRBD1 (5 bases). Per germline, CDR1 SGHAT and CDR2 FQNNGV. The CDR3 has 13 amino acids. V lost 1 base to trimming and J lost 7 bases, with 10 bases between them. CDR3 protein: CASSLGQSRGYTF. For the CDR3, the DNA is TGTGCCAGCAGCTTAGGACAGTCTCGTGGCTACACCTTC.

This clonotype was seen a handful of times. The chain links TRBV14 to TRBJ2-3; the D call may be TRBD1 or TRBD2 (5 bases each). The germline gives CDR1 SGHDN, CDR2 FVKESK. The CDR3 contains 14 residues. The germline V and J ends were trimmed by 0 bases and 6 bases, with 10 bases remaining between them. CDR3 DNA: TGTGCCAGCAGCCAAGATCTCGGGACGGATACGCAGTATTTT. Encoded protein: CASSQDLGTDTQYF.

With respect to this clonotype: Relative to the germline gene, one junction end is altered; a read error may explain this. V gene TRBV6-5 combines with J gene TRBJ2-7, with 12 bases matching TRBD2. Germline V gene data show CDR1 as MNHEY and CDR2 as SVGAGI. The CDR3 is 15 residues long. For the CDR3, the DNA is TGTGCCACCAGTTCATCGACTAGCGGGAGACTGAAGCAGTATTTC. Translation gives CATSSSTSGRLKQYF.

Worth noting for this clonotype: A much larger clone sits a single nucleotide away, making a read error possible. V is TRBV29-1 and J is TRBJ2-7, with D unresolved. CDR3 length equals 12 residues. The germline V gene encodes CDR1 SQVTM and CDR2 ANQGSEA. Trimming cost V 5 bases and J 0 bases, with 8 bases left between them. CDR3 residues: CSVWPSSYEQYF. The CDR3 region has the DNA TGCAGCGTTTGGCCCAGCTCCTACGAGCAGTACTTC.

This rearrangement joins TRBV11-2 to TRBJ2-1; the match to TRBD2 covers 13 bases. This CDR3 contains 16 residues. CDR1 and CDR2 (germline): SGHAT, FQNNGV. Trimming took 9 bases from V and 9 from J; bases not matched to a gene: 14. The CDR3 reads CARSLGLAGVGSEQFF. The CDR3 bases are TGTGCCAGAAGCCTCGGACTAGCGGGAGTGGGGAGTGAGCAGTTCTTC.